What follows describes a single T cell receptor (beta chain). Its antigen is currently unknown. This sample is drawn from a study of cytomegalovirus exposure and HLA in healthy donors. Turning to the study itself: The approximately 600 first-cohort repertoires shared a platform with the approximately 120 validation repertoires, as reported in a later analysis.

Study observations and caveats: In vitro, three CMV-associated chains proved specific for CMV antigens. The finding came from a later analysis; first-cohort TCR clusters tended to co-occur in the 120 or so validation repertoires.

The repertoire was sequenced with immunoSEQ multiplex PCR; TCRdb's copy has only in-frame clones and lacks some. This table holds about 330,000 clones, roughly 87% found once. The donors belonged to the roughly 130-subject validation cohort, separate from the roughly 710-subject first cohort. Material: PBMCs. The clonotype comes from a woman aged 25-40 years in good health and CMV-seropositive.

The CDR3 protein is CASSVTENNSPLHF. The CDR3 bases are TGTGCCAGCAGCGTTACAGAAAATAATTCACCCCTCCACTTT. The chain employs TRBV7-2 and TRBJ1-6, with D uncertain. CDR3 length: 14 amino acids. Trimming left V 5 bases short and J 5 bases short, with 10 bases between. Germline V gene sequence: CDR1 SGHTA, CDR2 FQGNSA.